The sequence of this T cell receptor (beta chain) was determined in a study of cytomegalovirus exposure and HLA in healthy donors. Primers included in the PCR were 60 Vbeta and 13 Jbeta primers. TCRdb keeps only in-frame clones here, not all; method: immunoSEQ multiplex PCR. The sample has about 140,000 clones, approximately 70% seen once. Regarding this clone: Antigen specificity is unknown.

Study conclusions and caveats: Later analysis reportedly placed an Asian-associated ancestry cluster below the roughly 600-donor mean in N-insertions.

Germline V gives CDR1 LNHDA, CDR2 SQIVND (reference sequence). V was shortened by 5 bases and J by 14 bases, with 19 bases between the two germline ends. This CDR3 spans 13 amino acids. This chain connects TRBV19 to TRBJ1-3, with D unclear. The sequence was obtained from a human donor in good health. The sequencing input was PBMCs. The CDR3 is CASSPSLRAHVYF. CDR3 in DNA: TGTGCCAGTAGTCCTTCTTTGCGGGCGCACGTATATTTT.